This T cell receptor (beta chain) was identified during a study of blood T cell repertoires in COVID-19. On the study more broadly: The United States, Italy and Spain provided the acute and convalescent COVID-19 samples.

This clone was recorded once. CDR3 length: 16 residues. V was shortened by 6 bases and J by 0 bases, with 16 bases between the two germline ends. Germline values: CDR1 MNHEY, CDR2 SVGAGI. Authors' data handling: The authors estimated nucleated cell counts from reference gene primer amplification. Method: immunoSEQ multiplex PCR; TCRdb's copy keeps in-frame clones and lacks some. That table furnishes V, J and clone size, whereas the DNA furnished D and trimming. The repertoire holds 250,000 or so clones, with 70% to 90% as singletons. The source of this sequence is a woman aged 45 to 65 who had been exposed to COVID-19. The J gene is TRBJ2-3, the V gene TRBV6-5; D possibly corresponds to TRBD2 (5 bases). Sequencing was done on a sample of PBMCs or T cells enriched from blood (not recorded which). CDR3 protein: CASSYQRAASTDTQYF. The CDR3 nucleotides are TGTGCCAGCAGCTACCAGAGAGCGGCTAGCACAGATACGCAGTATTTT.